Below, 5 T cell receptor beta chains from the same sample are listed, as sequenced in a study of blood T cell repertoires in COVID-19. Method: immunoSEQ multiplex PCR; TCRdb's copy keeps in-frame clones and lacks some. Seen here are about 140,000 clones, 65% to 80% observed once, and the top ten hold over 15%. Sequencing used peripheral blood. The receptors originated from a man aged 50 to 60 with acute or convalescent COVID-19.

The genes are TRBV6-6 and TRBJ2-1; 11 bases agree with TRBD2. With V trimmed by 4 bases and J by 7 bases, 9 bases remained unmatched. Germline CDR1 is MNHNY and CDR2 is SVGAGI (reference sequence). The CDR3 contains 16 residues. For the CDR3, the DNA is TGTGCCAGCAGTTCCACTAGCGGGGGTTCGGAGAATGAGCAGTTCTTC. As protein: CASSSTSGGSENEQFF.

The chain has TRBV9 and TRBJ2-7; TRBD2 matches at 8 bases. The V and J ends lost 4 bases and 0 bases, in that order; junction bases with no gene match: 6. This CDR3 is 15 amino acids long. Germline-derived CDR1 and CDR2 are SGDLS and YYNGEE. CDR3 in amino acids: CASSPGGGSSYEQYF. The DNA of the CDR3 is TGTGCCAGCAGCCCCGGGGGGGGGAGCTCCTACGAGCAGTACTTC. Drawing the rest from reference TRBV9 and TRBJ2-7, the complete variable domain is DSGVTQTPKHLITATGQRVTLRCSPRSGDLSVYWYQQSLDQGLQFLIQYYNGEERAKGNILERFSAQQFPDLHSELNLSSLELGDSALYFCASSPGGGSSYEQYFGPGTRLTVT.

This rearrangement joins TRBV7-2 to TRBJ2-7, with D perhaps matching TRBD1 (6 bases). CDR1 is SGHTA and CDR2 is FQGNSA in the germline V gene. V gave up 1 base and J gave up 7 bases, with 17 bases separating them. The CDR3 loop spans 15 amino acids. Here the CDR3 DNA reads TGTGCCAGCAGCTTAGGTACAGGGTATAACGAAGAGCAGTACGTC. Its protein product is CASSLGTGYNEEQYV.

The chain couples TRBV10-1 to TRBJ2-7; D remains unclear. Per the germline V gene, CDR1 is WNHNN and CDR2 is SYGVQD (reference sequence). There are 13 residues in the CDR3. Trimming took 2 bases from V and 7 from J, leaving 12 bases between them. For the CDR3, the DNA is TGCGCCAGCAGTGAGGGCCAGTCGAGGGAGCAGTACTTC. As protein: CASSEGQSREQYF.

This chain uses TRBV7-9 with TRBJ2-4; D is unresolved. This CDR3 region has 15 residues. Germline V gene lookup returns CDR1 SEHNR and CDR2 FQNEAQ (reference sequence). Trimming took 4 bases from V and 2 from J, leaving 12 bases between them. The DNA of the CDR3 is TGTGCCAGCAGCTCCCTACGGTTATCCAAAAACATTCAGTACTTC. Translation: CASSSLRLSKNIQYF.